This TCR beta chain was captured in a study of blood T cells in healthy people across ages. Germline V gene data show CDR1 as SGHRS and CDR2 as YFSETQ. V lost 4 bases and J lost 5, with 15 bases in between. This CDR3 has 14 residues. Researchers collected ten milliliters of peripheral blood from every single donor. The authors ran a second PCR of roughly 6 to 12 cycles using a sample-barcoded 5' primer and a J-beta primer mix. TCRdb re-called the 5' RACE reads through MiXCR, storing one row per CDR3 protein. The table includes under 2,000,000 distinct CDR3 sequences, roughly 52% detected once. The chain combines TRBV5-1 with TRBJ1-1; a possible D gene is TRBD1 (6 bases). This receptor was obtained from a woman between 40 and 50 years old in good health. The source material was blood. CDR3 DNA sequence: TGCGCCAGCAGCATACAGGGTGTACGAACTGAAGCTTTCTTT. Protein sequence: CASSIQGVRTEAFF.